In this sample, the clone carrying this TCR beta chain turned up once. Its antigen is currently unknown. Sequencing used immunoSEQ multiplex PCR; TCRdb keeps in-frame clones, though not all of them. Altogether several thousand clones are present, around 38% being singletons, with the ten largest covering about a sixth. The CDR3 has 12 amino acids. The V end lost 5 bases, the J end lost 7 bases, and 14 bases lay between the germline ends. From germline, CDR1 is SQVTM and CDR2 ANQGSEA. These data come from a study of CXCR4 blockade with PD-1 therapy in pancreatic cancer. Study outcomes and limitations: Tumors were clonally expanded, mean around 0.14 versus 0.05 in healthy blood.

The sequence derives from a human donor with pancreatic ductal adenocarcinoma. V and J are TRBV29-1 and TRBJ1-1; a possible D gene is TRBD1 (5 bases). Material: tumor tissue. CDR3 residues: CSVQRGQVEAFF. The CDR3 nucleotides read TGCAGCGTTCAAAGAGGACAAGTTGAAGCTTTCTTT.